The 29 T cell receptor beta chains given below trace back to one sample, sequenced in a study of post-analysis software for immune sequencing data. The study, taken as a whole, reports: Roughly five TRBV segments occurring more often in patients than controls included TRBV5-6, TRBV5-1 and TRBV20-1.

Researchers reported that TCR beta cDNA libraries carried unique molecular identifiers. TCRdb re-derived calls from the PCR reads in MiXCR, one entry per CDR3 protein. The table has hundreds of thousands of distinct CDR3 sequences, roughly 47% seen once. No antigen is known for these receptors. The sample taken for sequencing was blood. These receptors came from a girl between 10 and 17 years old with multiple sclerosis.

The rearrangement joins TRBV12-5 to TRBJ2-3; possibly TRBD1 or TRBD2 for D (6 bases each). Per the germline V gene, CDR1 is LGHNT and CDR2 is FRNRAP. The V end lost 8 bases, the J end lost 0 bases, and 12 bases lay between the germline ends. The length of the CDR3 is 14 residues. CDR3 in amino acids: CASKGGLSTDTQYF. CDR3 DNA sequence: TGTGCTAGTAAGGGGGGTCTTAGCACAGATACGCAGTATTTT.

The chain links TRBV28 to TRBJ2-4; 12 nucleotides match TRBD2. CDR1 is MDHEN and CDR2 is SYDVKM in the germline V gene. The CDR3 length is 15 residues. J was trimmed by 7 bases and V by 6 bases; bases with no gene match: 7. CDR3 DNA sequence: TGTGCCAGCAGAGCTTCCGGGACTAGCGGGAACATTCAGTACTTC. This codes for CASRASGTSGNIQYF.

The genes are TRBV10-3 and TRBJ1-5; D ambiguous. The CDR3 has 14 amino acids. Per germline, CDR1 ENHRY and CDR2 SYGVKD. The ends were cut back, 1 base at V and 4 bases at J, with 8 bases in the middle. The CDR3 DNA reads TGTGCCATCAGTGAGTTAGGTCTTAATCAGCCCCAGCATTTT. Encoded protein: CAISELGLNQPQHF.

This clonotype was detected only a few times. The rearrangement uses TRBV24-1 and TRBJ2-5, with D maybe TRBD1 (5 bases). Germline V CDR1 and CDR2: KGHDR, SFDVKD. The ends were cut back, 5 bases at V and 11 bases at J, with 20 bases in the middle. This CDR3 is built from 14 residues. The CDR3 is CATSGVGVSGEQYF. The DNA for the CDR3 is TGTGCCACCAGTGGCGTAGGGGTCTCGGGTGAGCAGTACTTC.

V is TRBV6-6 and J is TRBJ1-1; D gene uncertain. Trimming removed 5 bases from V and 0 bases from J, with 10 bases in between. Germline values: CDR1 MNHNY, CDR2 SVGAGI (reference sequence). CDR3 length: 14 residues. CDR3 region: CASSPSAVNTEAFF. In DNA, the CDR3 is TGTGCCAGCAGTCCATCGGCCGTGAACACTGAAGCTTTCTTT.

The rearrangement links TRBV9 to TRBJ2-1; 10 bases align to TRBD2. The J call could be wrong; TRBJ2-7 is a better fit for the DNA end. This CDR3 comprises 16 residues. CDR1 is SGDLS, CDR2 YYNGEE, per germline. The CDR3 DNA reads as TGTGCCAGCAGCGTAGGGGCTAGCGGGGGTTACAATGAGCAGTACTTC. This encodes CASSVGASGGYNEQYF.

The table lists this clonotype with a count of one. J is TRBJ2-3 and V is TRBV30, with TRBD1 identical over 9 bases. The CDR3 is made up of 16 amino acids. Germline V gives CDR1 GTSNPN, CDR2 SVGIG (reference sequence). The V and J ends lost 2 bases and 0 bases, in that order; junction bases with no gene match: 6. The CDR3 region has the DNA TGTGCCTGGAGTTCGGGACAGGGACTAAGCACAGATACGCAGTATTTT. It yields the protein CAWSSGQGLSTDTQYF.

The V and J genes are TRBV10-3 and TRBJ2-5, with unresolved D. Trimming removed 3 bases at V and 4 bases at J, with 18 bases between. Germline V gives CDR1 ENHRY, CDR2 SYGVKD. CDR3 length: 16 residues. In DNA form, the CDR3 reads TGTGCCATCAGTGACCCCGGTGGAATGGGCGTAGAGACCCAGTACTTC. As protein: CAISDPGGMGVETQYF.

J is TRBJ1-1 and V is TRBV10-3; D perhaps matches TRBD1 (6 bases). V was cut by 4 bases and J by 1 base, with 7 bases left in between. Germline values: CDR1 ENHRY, CDR2 SYGVKD. The CDR3 loop spans 13 amino acids. The CDR3 protein is CAISGTENTEAFF. As DNA, the CDR3 is TGTGCCATCAGTGGGACAGAGAACACTGAAGCTTTCTTT.

About this clonotype itself: The germline gene is not matched at one end of the junction; a read error may be the cause. The V and J genes are TRBV15 and TRBJ2-7, with D perhaps TRBD1 (6 bases). The germline gives CDR1 LNHNV, CDR2 YYDKDF (reference sequence). This CDR3 has 16 amino acids. Here the CDR3 DNA reads TGTGCCACCGGCAGAGATAACGGCGCAGGGGCCTACGAGCAGTACTTC. Translated, it gives CATGRDNGAGAYEQYF.

This clonotype was seen a handful of times. The V and J genes are TRBV29-1 and TRBJ1-1, with TRBD1 matching over 9 bases. The V and J ends lost 4 bases and 1 base, in that order; junction bases with no gene match: 7. CDR3 size: 15 residues. Germline V gene lookup returns CDR1 SQVTM and CDR2 ANQGSEA. CDR3 nucleotides: TGCAGCGTTGGGGGACAGGGAAGTTCGAACACTGAAGCTTTCTTT. Translated, it gives CSVGGQGSSNTEAFF.

The J gene is TRBJ2-1, the V gene TRBV20-1, with 13 nucleotides matching TRBD2. The CDR3 length is 13 residues. With 6 bases clipped from V and 8 bases from J, the junction kept 4 bases outside the gene matches. Looked up from germline, CDR1 is DFQATT and CDR2 is SNEGSKA (reference sequence). CDR3 residues: CSASGLAGDEQFF. The DNA for the CDR3 is TGCAGTGCCAGCGGACTAGCGGGAGATGAGCAGTTCTTC.

V usage is TRBV15 and J usage is TRBJ2-1, with D possibly matching TRBD2 (6 bases). CDR1 is LNHNV, CDR2 YYDKDF, per germline (reference sequence). The CDR3 has 14 residues. Trimming removed 3 bases from V and 6 bases from J, with 12 bases in between. In DNA form, the CDR3 reads TGTGCCACCAGCAGCCAGGGACTCTCCAATGAGCAGTTCTTC. This sequence encodes CATSSQGLSNEQFF.

The rearrangement uses TRBV7-9 and TRBJ2-6; D is ambiguous. Germline V gives CDR1 SEHNR, CDR2 FQNEAQ (reference sequence). Trimming cost V 5 bases and J 1 base, with 9 bases left between them. This CDR3 is built from 15 residues. The CDR3 loop is CASSVTDSGANVLTF. The CDR3 DNA reads as TGTGCCAGCAGCGTTACAGATTCTGGGGCCAACGTCCTGACTTTC.

The gene calls are TRBV20-1 and TRBJ2-5; possibly TRBD1 for D (5 bases). The CDR3 is 12 residues long. Trimming stripped 6 bases from V and 11 bases from J, with 19 bases between. Per germline, CDR1 DFQATT and CDR2 SNEGSKA (reference sequence). CDR3 nucleotide sequence: TGCAGTGCGGACCCGGATAGGGGTAAGCAGTACTTC. The encoded protein is CSADPDRGKQYF.

This clonotype was observed a few times. The chain joins TRBV27 to TRBJ2-1; 8 bases align to TRBD2. This CDR3 comprises 14 residues. V trimming: 1 base; J trimming: 8 bases; junction bases outside the gene matches: 4. The germline gives CDR1 MNHEY, CDR2 SMNVEV (reference sequence). This chain's CDR3 is CASSLWSSGDEQFF. For the CDR3, the DNA is TGTGCCAGCAGTTTATGGAGTAGCGGGGATGAGCAGTTCTTC.

The chain couples TRBV5-6 to TRBJ2-5; no clear D. Germline V gives CDR1 SGHDT, CDR2 YYEEEE. V was shortened by 1 base and J by 1 base, with 8 bases between the two germline ends. The CDR3 covers 14 residues. CDR3 loop: CASSLNGIQETQYF. The CDR3 coding sequence is TGTGCCAGCAGCTTGAATGGGATCCAAGAGACCCAGTACTTC.

The V call is TRBV6-1, the J call TRBJ2-7, with D unclear. Germline CDR1 reads MNHNS; CDR2 reads SASEGT. The ends were cut back, 6 bases at V and 2 bases at J, with 14 bases in the middle. The CDR3 totals 14 residues. The CDR3 coding sequence is TGTGCCAGCAGCGAGGTCTTTCCTACCTACGAGCAGTACTTC. Its protein product is CASSEVFPTYEQYF.

The CDR3 nucleotides read TGCGCCAGCAGCTTGGTACAGGGGAAGGGACTAAATCCTGAGAACACTGAAGCTTTCTTT. Residues: CASSLVQGKGLNPENTEAFF. The chain couples TRBV5-1 to TRBJ1-1; 7 positions match TRBD1. CDR3 length equals 20 residues. V was clipped by 0 bases and J by 1 base; unmatched bases: 18. Germline assignment: CDR1 SGHRS and CDR2 YFSETQ.

V and J are TRBV28 and TRBJ1-6; D is uncertain. The CDR3 runs 12 residues. V was cut by 4 bases and J by 7 bases, with 5 bases left in between. Germline CDR1 MDHEN, CDR2 SYDVKM. CDR3 DNA: TGTGCCAGCAGTTCAGACAATTCACCCCTCCACTTT. Its translation is CASSSDNSPLHF.

This clonotype was counted between two and nine times. This chain joins TRBV5-1 and TRBJ2-1, with 11 bases matching TRBD2. The CDR3 runs 14 residues. Trimming at V came to 4 bases and at J to 9 bases, leaving 6 bases not matched to a gene. Per germline, CDR1 SGHRS and CDR2 YFSETQ. For the CDR3, the DNA is TGCGCCAGCAGCCATAGCGGGAGGGCCGGTGAGCAGTTCTTC. This gives the protein CASSHSGRAGEQFF.

The CDR3 sequence: CASSLATAQGYEQYF. Here the CDR3 DNA reads TGTGCCAGCAGCTTAGCGACAGCCCAAGGGTACGAGCAGTACTTC. The V and J genes are TRBV7-2 and TRBJ2-7; TRBD1 is a possible D gene (5 bases). This CDR3 has 15 amino acids. Germline CDR1 and CDR2: SGHTA and FQGNSA. V shed 0 bases and J shed 4 bases, with 13 bases lying between them.

The rearrangement uses TRBV14 and TRBJ1-1; D is ambiguous. Trimming removed 3 bases at V and 2 bases at J, with 10 bases between. The CDR3 loop spans 14 amino acids. In germline, CDR1 is SGHDN, CDR2 FVKESK. DNA for the CDR3: TGTGCCAGCAGCCACCTAGGGAGCAACACTGAAGCTTTCTTT. It is translated as CASSHLGSNTEAFF.

This clonotype showed up just a few times. This chain connects TRBV18 to TRBJ2-7, with 9 bases lining up with TRBD1. The length of the CDR3 is 15 residues. The V gene end was trimmed by 6 bases and the J gene end by 1 base; junction bases not matched to a gene: 7. Germline V CDR1 and CDR2: KGHSH, LQKENI. The CDR3 region has the DNA TGTGCCAGCTCCCAGGGACAGGGTCCTTCCTACGAGCAGTACTTC. Protein: CASSQGQGPSYEQYF.

The CDR3 nucleotides read TGCGCCAGCCTGGGGCCGCGGAGTTTCATGAACACTGAAGCTTTCTTT. Its protein is CASLGPRSFMNTEAFF. The V and J genes are TRBV4-1 and TRBJ1-1, with a tentative D call TRBD1 (5 bases). There are 16 residues in the CDR3. Trimming took 8 bases from V and 0 from J, leaving 19 bases between them. Per germline, CDR1 MGHRA and CDR2 YSYEKL.

The gene calls are TRBV12-3 or TRBV12-4 and TRBJ1-1, with D hard to call. The CDR3 contains 11 residues. Trimming stripped 6 bases from V and 5 bases from J, with 7 bases between. The CDR3 region has the DNA TGTGCCAGCAGGCGAGAAACTGAAGCTTTCTTT. The encoded protein is CASRRETEAFF.

In this sample, this clonotype turned up a few times. The genes are TRBV10-2 and TRBJ2-7; a weak D match, TRBD2 (5 bases). Trimming cost V 7 bases and J 0 bases, with 13 bases left between them. CDR1 and CDR2 (germline): WSHSY, SAAADI. The CDR3 spans 14 residues. Written as DNA, the CDR3 is TGCGCCAGCATCCTTAATCGGGACTCCTACGAGCAGTACTTC. Its translation: CASILNRDSYEQYF.

This clonotype was seen a handful of times. The genes are TRBV10-3 and TRBJ2-1; 11 bases match TRBD1. CDR1 is ENHRY, CDR2 SYGVKD, per germline. The J segment lost 4 bases and the V segment lost 4 bases, leaving 3 bases of the junction unmatched. The CDR3 is made up of 15 amino acids. The CDR3 region is CAISVGQGAYNEQFF. DNA for the CDR3: TGTGCCATCAGTGTTGGACAGGGGGCGTACAATGAGCAGTTCTTC.

The gene calls are TRBV2 and TRBJ1-1; the match to TRBD1 covers 7 bases. Unmatched junction bases numbered 8, after V lost 6 bases and J lost 1 base. CDR1 and CDR2 (germline): SNHLY, FYNNEI. CDR3 length: 15 residues. CDR3 in DNA: TGTGCCAGCAGAGGTAGACAGGGAGGGAACACTGAAGCTTTCTTT. It specifies CASRGRQGGNTEAFF.